The rows below give T cell receptor beta chains drawn from one sample of a study of a mutant IDH1 vaccine in newly diagnosed glioma. These receptors are not linked to any known antigen. TCRdb keeps only in-frame clones here, not all; method: immunoSEQ multiplex PCR. The sample consists of tens of thousands of clones, approximately 87% of them appearing once. Specimen: PBMCs, collected from a glioma patient whose treatment included an IDH1 peptide vaccine. These TCRs come from a man aged 40-49 years with glioma. Both conserved end residues are part of each CDR3. A D gene is named only where the DNA matches it firmly. Clone size is shown for a subset of rows, as once, few, many or a class of expanded clone.

d_call j_call clone_size v_call cdr3_length cdr3_nt cdr3_aa
TRBD2 TRBJ2-7 NA TRBV7-2 14 TGTGCCAGCAGCTTAGTGGGGACTAGGGACGAGCAGTACTTC CASSLVGTRDEQYF
NA TRBJ2-5 NA TRBV12-5 14 TGTGCTAGTGGTTTGGCAAGCGTTCCAGAGACCCAGTACTTC CASGLASVPETQYF
NA TRBJ2-5 once TRBV6-5 13 TGTGCCAGCAGTTACTCGGTCGGGGAGACCCAGTACTTC CASSYSVGETQYF
NA TRBJ1-5 few TRBV7-2 15 TGTGCCAGCAGCTTAGGGTCTGGGGGGGAAGCGCCCCAGCATTTT CASSLGSGGEAPQHF
TRBD2 TRBJ2-2 NA TRBV7-3 15 TGTGCCAGCAGTCTAGCGGGGGTTAACACCGGGGAGCTGTTTTTT CASSLAGVNTGELFF
NA TRBJ2-7 NA TRBV6-5 16 TGTGCCAGCAGTTACACACCCGGGACACAACTCTACGAGCAGTACTTC CASSYTPGTQLYEQYF
TRBD2 TRBJ2-1 few TRBV19 15 TGTGCCAGTAGTACACTAGCGGGAGTAAGTAATGAGCAGTTCTTC CASSTLAGVSNEQFF
TRBD2 TRBJ2-7 NA TRBV2 15 TGTGCCAGCAGTGAAGTTAGCGGGAGCGATAACGAGCAGTACTTC CASSEVSGSDNEQYF
NA TRBJ2-4 once TRBV5-1 14 TGCGCCAGCAGCTACGACACTATAGAAAACATTCAGTACTTC CASSYDTIENIQYF
TRBD2 TRBJ2-7 NA TRBV7-2 14 TGTGCCAGCAGCTTAGGGGGAGGGCCGTCCGAGCAGTACTTC CASSLGGGPSEQYF
NA TRBJ2-2 NA TRBV2 14 TGTGCCAGCAAAGGGACGGTAAACACCGGGGAGCTGTTTTTT CASKGTVNTGELFF
NA TRBJ2-7 NA TRBV19 14 TGTGCCAGTAGCCCTCGGAGGGAGACGGCCGAGCAGTACTTC CASSPRRETAEQYF
NA TRBJ1-4 NA TRBV6-1 11 TGTGCCAGCAGTGTGCTTGAAAAACTGTTTTTT CASSVLEKLFF
NA TRBJ1-1 NA TRBV13 16 TGTGCCAGCAGCTTAGGTAGCAACAGGGCTAACACTGAAGCTTTCTTT CASSLGSNRANTEAFF
NA TRBJ1-4 NA TRBV27 16 TGTGCCAGCAGAGCGACAACAGGGTCTGTTAATGAAAAACTGTTTTTT CASRATTGSVNEKLFF
NA TRBJ1-1 NA TRBV25-1 14 TGTGCCAGCAGTGAATCCACGTTTGGCACTGAAGCTTTCTTT CASSESTFGTEAFF
NA TRBJ2-5 NA TRBV29-1 9 TGCAGCGTTGACGAGACCCAGTACTTC CSVDETQYF
NA TRBJ2-7 NA TRBV10-3 12 TGTGCCACCGCCGCGACTAGCTACGAGCAGTACTTC CATAATSYEQYF
TRBD1 TRBJ2-5 NA TRBV7-9 16 TGTGCCAGCAGCGCAACCCGGACAGGGGGCCTGGAGACCCAGTACTTC CASSATRTGGLETQYF
TRBD1 TRBJ2-7 once TRBV5-1 13 TGCGCCACGAGAACAGACAGGGCCTACGAGCAGTACTTC CATRTDRAYEQYF
NA TRBJ2-3 NA TRBV14 12 TGTGCCAGCAGCCAAGTGGCAGATACGCAGTATTTT CASSQVADTQYF
TRBD1 TRBJ2-2 NA TRBV27 14 TGTGCCAGCCGGGACAGGGTCCGCGTCGGAGAGCTGTTTTTT CASRDRVRVGELFF
TRBD1 TRBJ2-7 NA TRBV6-5 14 TGTGCCAGCAGTGAGAAGACAGGGACCCACGAGCAGTACTTC CASSEKTGTHEQYF
NA TRBJ1-5 NA TRBV2 17 TGTGCCAGCAGTGAATTCTTCGCAATAGAGAACAATCAGCCCCAGCATTTT CASSEFFAIENNQPQHF
TRBD1 TRBJ2-7 NA TRBV6-5 15 TGTGCCAGCAGATCCACCGGGACAGGGACATACGAGCAGTACTTC CASRSTGTGTYEQYF
TRBD1 TRBJ1-3 NA TRBV7-7 14 TGTGCTAGCAGCTTAGACAGGGGTGGAAACACCATATATTTT CASSLDRGGNTIYF
NA TRBJ2-1 NA TRBV7-9 13 TGTGCCAGCAGTGGCGGAAACAACAATGAGCAGTTCTTC CASSGGNNNEQFF
NA TRBJ2-5 NA TRBV9 14 TGTGCCAGCAGCGTAGGAGGGGTCCAAGAGACCCAGTACTTC CASSVGGVQETQYF
NA TRBJ2-2 NA TRBV7-8 15 TGTGCCAGCAGCCAGCTCCAGGCGAACACCGGGGAGCTGTTTTTT CASSQLQANTGELFF
NA TRBJ2-2 NA TRBV7-3 12 TGTGCCAGCAGCCCCCCGGGCGGGGAGCTGTTTTTT CASSPPGGELFF
TRBD1 TRBJ1-1 NA TRBV19 14 TGTGCCAGAAGACAGGGGAGGAGGAACACTGAAGCTTTCTTT CARRQGRRNTEAFF
NA TRBJ1-2 NA TRBV6-4 13 TGTGCCAGCAGTGAAAGGGGGAACTATGGCTACACCTTC CASSERGNYGYTF
NA TRBJ1-4 NA TRBV27 15 TGTGCCAGCAGTTTAGGCTGGGCAACTAATGAAAAACTGTTTTTT CASSLGWATNEKLFF
NA TRBJ2-4 NA TRBV15 17 TGTGCCACCAGCCGCTGGGGGGCAGTAAAAACCAAAAACATTCAGTACTTC CATSRWGAVKTKNIQYF
NA TRBJ2-1 NA TRBV5-1 14 TGCGCCAGCAGCCCTGGGAGTAGGCGGCATGAGCAGTTCTTC CASSPGSRRHEQFF
NA TRBJ1-5 NA TRBV19 16 TGTGCCAGTAAAGGGACTCCTATCGGGTCAAATCAGCCCCAGCATTTT CASKGTPIGSNQPQHF
TRBD2 TRBJ2-7 NA TRBV11-2 14 TGTGCCAGCAGCTTAGCAGGACTAGCCCTCGAGCAGTACTTC CASSLAGLALEQYF
NA TRBJ2-5 NA TRBV28 12 TGTGCCAGCAGTCGCCCCAGGGGGACCCAGTACTTC CASSRPRGTQYF
TRBD2 TRBJ2-7 NA TRBV6-5 15 TGTGCCAGCAGTTACGGCGGGACTAGAAGCTACGAGCAGTACTTC CASSYGGTRSYEQYF
TRBD1 TRBJ1-5 NA TRBV7-2 14 TGTGCCAGCAGCGCCACAGGGGGATCTGGGCCCCAGCATTTT CASSATGGSGPQHF
NA TRBJ2-1 few TRBV7-2 11 TGTGCCAGCAGCCCCCACAATGAGCAGTTCTTC CASSPHNEQFF
TRBD1 TRBJ1-1 once TRBV25-1 13 TGTGCCAGCAAACAGGGGGGGCTGATGGAAGCTTTCTTT CASKQGGLMEAFF
TRBD2 TRBJ2-5 NA TRBV6-5 15 TGTGCCAGCAGGTCTCAACTAGCGGACCAAGAGACCCAGTACTTC CASRSQLADQETQYF
NA TRBJ1-5 NA TRBV6-6 15 TGTGCCAGCAGTCCTACCGAGGGGGGGGTTCAGCCCCAGCATTTT CASSPTEGGVQPQHF
NA TRBJ1-3 NA TRBV9 18 TGTGCCAGCAGCGTAGCCACAGGAGGTGCCTGGTCTGGAAACACCATATATTTT CASSVATGGAWSGNTIYF
NA TRBJ2-3 once TRBV5-1 13 TGCGCCAGCAGCTTGGAGAGAACAGATACGCAGTATTTT CASSLERTDTQYF
NA TRBJ2-4 NA TRBV7-9 16 TGTGCCAGCAGCTTAGGTAGTACGGTGGTCAAAAACATTCAGTACTTC CASSLGSTVVKNIQYF
TRBD1 TRBJ1-1 NA TRBV19 13 TGTGCCAGTTCGGGGACAGGTTACACTGAAGCTTTCTTT CASSGTGYTEAFF
TRBD1 TRBJ2-2 NA TRBV5-1 16 TGCGCCAGCAGCTTGACAGGGGGCGGTTTTACTGGGGAGCTGTTTTTT CASSLTGGGFTGELFF
NA TRBJ2-5 NA TRBV5-8 15 TGTGCCAGCAGCCTTCCCCTTGCCGGGACGAATAATCTCTACTTC CASSLPLAGTNNLYF
NA TRBJ2-7 once TRBV9 15 TGTGCCAGCAGCCCCTCCTCGGGCCAGACCTACGAGCAGTACTTC CASSPSSGQTYEQYF
NA TRBJ2-7 NA TRBV5-1 15 TGCGCCAGCAGTCATCCCCCGGACAACTCCTACGAGCAGTACTTC CASSHPPDNSYEQYF
NA TRBJ2-1 NA TRBV6-6 14 TGTGCCAGCAGTTTGGGCGGGGTGTACAATGAGCAGTTCTTC CASSLGGVYNEQFF
TRBD1 TRBJ1-6 NA TRBV7-8 15 TGTGCCAGCAGCTTAGACGGACAGGGGCACTCACCCCTCCACTTT CASSLDGQGHSPLHF
NA TRBJ1-1 NA TRBV5-1 15 TGCGCCAGCAGCTTGGGGCCCGGTCTGAACACTGAAGCTTTCTTT CASSLGPGLNTEAFF